This T cell receptor (beta chain) was identified in a study of CXCR3-negative and CXCR3-positive naive CD8 T cells. 5' RACE with UMI labels generated the TRB cDNA libraries. TCRdb reprocessed the 5' RACE reads; each CDR3 protein has one entry and no DNA is given. The sample's table shows roughly 100,000 distinct CDR3 sequences. Broader study findings: Relative to memory CD8+ cells, whose diversity was much lower, both naive subsets had comparably high diversity. For CXCR3-positive naive cells, TRB CDR3s were more hydrophobic than those of CXCR3-negative naive cells. Memory cells diverged, while naive CXCR3-positive and CXCR3-negative cells had similar TRBV-TRBJ usage.

The CDR3 has 13 residues. Germline V CDR1 and CDR2: SQVTM, ANQGSEA. For this clonotype: The antigen is undetermined.

Sequencing used naive CXCR3+ CD8+ T cells from blood. The subset was: CD45RO-CCR7+CD27+CD95- naive CD8+ T cells expressing CXCR3 (TNR3+). This receptor was identified in a human donor in good health. Some clones in this sample may be carry-over from other donors' samples. The genes are TRBV29-1 and TRBJ2-7; absent DNA, TCRdb's TRBD1 call cannot be checked. The CDR3: CSFLLRGTYEQYF.